In this sample, the clone carrying this T cell receptor (beta chain) turned up a few times. Its antigen is unknown. The V end was cut by 5 bases, the J end by 5 bases, with 13 bases between. The CDR3 loop spans 13 amino acids. Germline CDR1 reads MGHRA; CDR2 reads YSYEKL. This entry is derived from a study of CD8+ T cells in alopecia areata. Study at large: Treatment of the treated patients consisted of oral tofacitinib, 5 to 10 mg twice daily. Tofacitinib dosing lasted 6 to 18 months, which was then followed by 6 months off drug.

Treatment specified: oral pan-JAK inhibitor, 5-10 mg twice daily. TCR sequencing used cDNA made by reverse transcription of extracted RNA. Clones were read by immunoSEQ multiplex PCR, and TCRdb kept only the in-frame ones, dropping some. Counted here are about 76,000 clones, approximately 30% occurring once; the ten biggest clones make up 15%. Findings of the study overall: A large proportion of expanded lesional clones were detected persisting in scalp and blood during tofacitinib. Researchers report lesional scalp, most notably alopecia totalis/universalis, outstripped normal scalp in clonality.

The TCR comes from a human donor with alopecia areata. V and J are TRBV4-1 and TRBJ2-7; D remains unclear. The sample consisted of CD8+ T cells sorted from blood, taken at week 4, from a patient treated with tofacitinib. CDR3 coding DNA: TGCGCCAGCAGCGGGCGCCCTGGGAACGAGCAGTACTTC. Translated, it gives CASSGRPGNEQYF.